This T cell receptor beta chain was captured in a study of blood T cell repertoires in COVID-19. On the study more broadly: Italy, Spain and the United States were the sources of the convalescent and acute COVID-19 samples.

Germline CDR1 MNHEY, CDR2 SMNVEV (reference sequence). The J segment lost 16 bases and the V segment lost 5 bases, leaving 7 bases of the junction unmatched. The length of the CDR3 is 11 residues. Original analysis: How many nucleated cells were present was estimated from reference gene primer amplification. Libraries were prepared by immunoSEQ multiplex PCR; TCRdb keeps only in-frame clonotypes and omits some of them. The V and J calls and clone size come from that table; D and trimming were worked out from the DNA. The sample lists 350,000 to 400,000 clones, roughly 90% seen once, with approximately 0.96% in the top ten.

Sample: PBMCs or T cells enriched from blood (not recorded which). The gene calls are TRBV27 and TRBJ2-1; 8 nucleotides line up with TRBD2. This clonotype was obtained from a woman aged 25 to 39 with acute COVID-19. DNA of the CDR3: TGTGCCAGCAGTGCCGGACTAGCATCCTTCTTC. Translating it yields CASSAGLASFF.